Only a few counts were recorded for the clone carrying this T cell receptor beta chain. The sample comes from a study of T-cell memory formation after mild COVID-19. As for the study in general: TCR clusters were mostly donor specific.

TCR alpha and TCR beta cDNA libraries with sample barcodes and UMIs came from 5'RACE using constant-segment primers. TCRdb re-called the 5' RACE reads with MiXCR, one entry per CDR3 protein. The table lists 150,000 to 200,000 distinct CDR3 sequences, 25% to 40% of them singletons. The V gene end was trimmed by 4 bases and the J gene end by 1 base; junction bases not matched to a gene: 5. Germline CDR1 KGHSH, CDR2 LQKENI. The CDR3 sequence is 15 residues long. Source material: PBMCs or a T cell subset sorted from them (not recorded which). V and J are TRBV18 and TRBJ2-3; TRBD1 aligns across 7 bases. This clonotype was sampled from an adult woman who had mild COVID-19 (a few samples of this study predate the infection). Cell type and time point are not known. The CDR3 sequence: CASSLRQGGTDTQYF. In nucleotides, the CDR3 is TGTGCCAGCTCACTGCGGCAGGGGGGCACAGATACGCAGTATTTT.